What follows describes a single T cell receptor beta chain. No antigen is known for it. These data come from a study of radiotherapy plus CTLA-4 blockade in lung cancer. Germline CDR1 is MNHEY and CDR2 is SMNVEV (reference sequence). The CDR3 is 13 residues long. Trimming removed 6 bases at V and 3 bases at J, with 11 bases between. Study results and caveats: TCR clones from tumors expanded in blood after radiotherapy plus ipilimumab.

Using immunoSEQ multiplex PCR, the repertoire was profiled, and TCRdb retains in-frame clones only, with some absent. This table has approximately 67,000 clones, about 80% appearing once. The receptor comes from a human donor with non-small cell lung cancer who had a partial response to radiotherapy plus ipilimumab. The chain carries TRBV27 and TRBJ1-1; D may be TRBD1 (6 bases). The sequencing here drew on peripheral blood, taken from a patient treated with radiotherapy plus ipilimumab. CDR3 loop: CASSRNRDTEAFF. In DNA, the CDR3 is TGTGCCAGCAGCCGAAACAGGGACACTGAAGCTTTCTTT.